The 5 T cell receptor beta chains presented below share a single source sample, sequenced in a study of a mutant IDH1 vaccine in newly diagnosed glioma. Method: immunoSEQ multiplex PCR; TCRdb's copy keeps in-frame clones and lacks some. The repertoire holds more than 40,000 clones, with 78% as singletons. The time point was: week 5, during vaccination. Doses comprised 300 ug of mutant IDH1 20-mer peptide each, plus topical imiquimod. Antigen specificity for these receptors is unknown. Sequences were derived from PBMCs, sampled from a glioma patient whose treatment included an IDH1 peptide vaccine. The receptor set was obtained from a woman in her forties with glioma.

This clone was seen only a few times. This chain links TRBV6-5 with TRBJ2-5; 9 bases fit TRBD1. Germline V CDR1 and CDR2: MNHEY, SVGAGI. The CDR3 is 15 residues long. After removal of 2 bases from V and 5 bases from J, the junction contained 6 bases not matched to a gene. CDR3 sequence (DNA): TGTGCCAGCAGTTACACGGGACAGGGTTGGGAGACCCAGTACTTC. Its protein is CASSYTGQGWETQYF.

The chain uses TRBV27 and TRBJ2-7; the match to TRBD1 covers 8 bases. Germline V gene sequence: CDR1 MNHEY, CDR2 SMNVEV (reference sequence). V was clipped by 6 bases and J by 8 bases; unmatched bases: 12. The CDR3 runs 14 residues. This CDR3 reads CASSGQGRIGKQYF. The DNA for the CDR3 is TGTGCCAGCAGCGGACAGGGACGGATAGGCAAGCAGTACTTC.

The chain is built from TRBV6-1 and TRBJ1-2; no clear D gene. Trimming removed 0 bases from V and 7 bases from J, with 12 bases in between. The CDR3 runs 14 residues. Looked up from germline, CDR1 is MNHNS and CDR2 is SASEGT. The CDR3 DNA is TGTGCCAGCAGTGAAGCTTTGGATGAACGTGGCTACACCTTC. It translates to CASSEALDERGYTF.

The gene calls are TRBV7-9 and TRBJ1-2, with TRBD1 matching over 7 bases. This CDR3 is 15 amino acids long. Germline CDR1 and CDR2: SEHNR and FQNEAQ (reference sequence). With 5 bases clipped from V and 4 bases from J, the junction kept 10 bases outside the gene matches. The CDR3 region is CASSISGTVGYGYTF. The CDR3, as DNA: TGTGCCAGCAGCATCTCCGGGACAGTTGGCTATGGCTACACCTTC.

The chain couples TRBV19 to TRBJ1-1; TRBD1 matches at 7 bases. Germline V gives CDR1 LNHDA, CDR2 SQIVND (reference sequence). This CDR3 is 14 amino acids long. V lost 5 bases and J lost 4; bases outside the gene matches: 7. CDR3 sequence reads: CASSGGQPGTEAFF. The CDR3 nucleotides read TGTGCCAGTAGTGGGGGACAGCCCGGCACTGAAGCTTTCTTT. The whole variable domain, filled in from reference TRBV19 and TRBJ1-1, reads DGGITQSPKYLFRKEGQNVTLSCEQNLNHDAMYWYRQDPGQGLRLIYYSQIVNDFQKGDIAEGYSVSREKKESFPLTVTSAQKNPTAFYLCASSGGQPGTEAFFGQGTRLTVV.